The 26 T cell receptor beta chains below come from one sample, sequenced in a study of blood T cell repertoires in COVID-19. Data came from immunoSEQ multiplex PCR; TCRdb stores just in-frame clones and leaves some out. This table has under 350,000 clones, more than 85% appearing once. The sequenced sample was peripheral blood. Receptors were obtained from a middle-aged man with acute or convalescent COVID-19.

This sequence joins TRBV6-2 or TRBV6-3 and TRBJ2-3, with 8 bases that match TRBD2. Looked up from germline, CDR1 is MNHEY and CDR2 is SVGEGT. V trimming: 2 bases; J trimming: 1 base; junction bases outside the gene matches: 2. The CDR3 is made up of 15 amino acids. The CDR3 DNA reads as TGTGCCAGCAGTTACCCGCGGGGGGGCACAGATACGCAGTATTTT. It translates to CASSYPRGGTDTQYF.

This clone occurred a few times. This chain links TRBV20-1 with TRBJ2-7; a weak D match, TRBD1 (5 bases). The germline V gene encodes CDR1 DFQATT and CDR2 SNEGSKA (reference sequence). This CDR3 comprises 11 residues. V lost 7 bases, J lost 3 bases, and 10 bases lay in between. CDR3 nucleotides: TGCAGTGGGGGCTTGGGCTACGAGCAGTACTTC. Translating it yields CSGGLGYEQYF.

In its sample, this clone was seen once. The chain combines TRBV5-1 with TRBJ1-2; perhaps TRBD1 as D (5 bases). The CDR3 extends over 14 amino acids. CDR1 SGHRS and CDR2 YFSETQ come from the germline V gene. With 4 bases removed from V and 4 bases from J, the gap between germline ends came to 14 bases. The CDR3 DNA reads TGCGCCAGCAGCCCTACGAGACAGACCTATGGCTACACCTTC. Its protein is CASSPTRQTYGYTF.

CDR3: CASSLRLNEKLFF. CDR3 nucleotide sequence: TGCGCCAGCAGCCTCAGGCTAAATGAAAAACTGTTTTTT. The V gene is TRBV4-1, the J gene TRBJ1-4; D gene uncertain. Germline V gene lookup returns CDR1 MGHRA and CDR2 YSYEKL. The CDR3 covers 13 residues. V was shortened by 4 bases and J by 5 bases, with 8 bases between the two germline ends.

This chain links TRBV10-3 with TRBJ2-3, with TRBD2 identical over 10 bases. Germline CDR1 reads ENHRY; CDR2 reads SYGVKD. This CDR3 has 16 residues. The V and J ends lost 1 base and 2 bases, in that order; junction bases with no gene match: 3. The CDR3 here is CAISEFSGGATDTQYF. The CDR3 bases are TGTGCCATCAGTGAGTTCAGCGGGGGGGCCACAGATACGCAGTATTTT.

V is TRBV7-2 and J is TRBJ2-2; 10 bases fit TRBD2. CDR3 length: 16 amino acids. The germline V gene has CDR1 SGHTA and CDR2 FQGNSA. The V gene end was trimmed by 6 bases and the J gene end by 3 bases; junction bases not matched to a gene: 7. Written as DNA, the CDR3 is TGTGCCAGCAGTACACAAGCGGGGGGGTACACCGGGGAGCTGTTTTTT. This gives the protein CASSTQAGGYTGELFF.

The chain carries TRBV9 and TRBJ1-1; weak D call: TRBD1 (6 bases). Trimming left V 4 bases short and J 0 bases short, with 16 bases between. CDR1 SGDLS and CDR2 YYNGEE come from the germline V gene. This CDR3 contains 16 residues. The CDR3 bases are TGTGCCAGCAGCCCCAGGGCAGGGGAGATGAACACTGAAGCTTTCTTT. Amino acid sequence: CASSPRAGEMNTEAFF.

The chain links TRBV5-6 to TRBJ1-6, with TRBD1 identical over 7 bases. This CDR3 spans 14 amino acids. Germline V gene sequence: CDR1 SGHDT, CDR2 YYEEEE. V was clipped by 4 bases and J by 8 bases; unmatched bases: 6. The CDR3 DNA is TGTGCCAGCAGCCGAGGGACAGATTATTCACCCCTCCACTTT. This sequence encodes CASSRGTDYSPLHF.

This chain joins TRBV18 and TRBJ2-6; 7 nucleotides line up with TRBD1. Germline CDR1 reads KGHSH; CDR2 reads LQKENI. After removal of 6 bases from V and 0 bases from J, the junction contained 8 bases not matched to a gene. This CDR3 region has 17 residues. CDR3 bases: TGTGCCAGCTCCCCGGGACAGACTTCCTCTGGGGCCAACGTCCTGACTTTC. Translating gives CASSPGQTSSGANVLTF.

This chain joins TRBV11-3 and TRBJ2-2; tentative D call: TRBD2 (6 bases). Germline CDR1 is SGHNT and CDR2 is YENEEA. The CDR3 consists of 15 residues. V shed 2 bases and J shed 0 bases, with 7 bases lying between them. This CDR3 reads CASSLLASNTGELFF. The CDR3 nucleotides are TGTGCCAGCAGCTTACTAGCGTCGAACACCGGGGAGCTGTTTTTT.

The chain carries TRBV2 and TRBJ1-2; D is uncertain. This CDR3 spans 12 amino acids. Germline V gene sequence: CDR1 SNHLY, CDR2 FYNNEI. The V and J ends lost 7 bases and 8 bases respectively, with 14 bases between them. The DNA of the CDR3 is TGTGCCAGCACCCTGGAGGGTCGGGGCTACACCTTC. Translated: CASTLEGRGYTF.

The chain links TRBV28 to TRBJ1-5; 9 bases align to TRBD1. The CDR3 runs to 16 residues. V lost 4 bases to trimming and J lost 7 bases; unmatched junction nucleotides: 11. The germline V gene encodes CDR1 MDHEN and CDR2 SYDVKM. The CDR3 loop reads CASSYPQGQGRQPQHF. DNA for the CDR3: TGTGCCAGCAGTTACCCCCAGGGACAGGGCCGGCAGCCCCAGCATTTT.

V and J are TRBV5-8 and TRBJ1-5, with D uncertain. Germline assignment: CDR1 SGHTS and CDR2 YDEGEE. Trimming stripped 3 bases from V and 0 bases from J, with 13 bases between. The CDR3 is made up of 16 amino acids. The CDR3: CASSSYRAPSNQPQHF. CDR3 bases: TGTGCCAGCAGCTCTTACAGAGCCCCTAGCAATCAGCCCCAGCATTTT. The whole variable domain, remainder taken from reference TRBV5-8 and TRBJ1-5, is EAGVTQSPTHLIKTRGQQATLRCSPISGHTSVYWYQQALGLGLQFLLWYDEGEERNRGNFPPRFSGRQFPNYSSELNVNALELEDSALYLCASSSYRAPSNQPQHFGDGTRLSIL.

The chain links TRBV6-5 to TRBJ1-6; D is perhaps TRBD1 (5 bases). The CDR3 contains 15 residues. Deletions cut 8 bases from V and 5 bases from J, with 16 bases between. CDR1 MNHEY and CDR2 SVGAGI come from the germline V gene. CDR3 in amino acids: CASSPIGTNNSPLHF. The CDR3 nucleotides read TGTGCCAGCTCCCCCATCGGGACTAATAATTCACCCCTCCACTTT.

V gene TRBV5-5 combines with J gene TRBJ1-1, with 9 bases lining up with TRBD1. The CDR3 length is 13 residues. Per the germline V gene, CDR1 is SGHKS and CDR2 is YYEKEE (reference sequence). V trimming: 5 bases; J trimming: 5 bases; junction bases outside the gene matches: 4. The DNA of the CDR3 is TGTGCCAGCAGAGACAGGGGGAAAACTGAAGCTTTCTTT. This encodes CASRDRGKTEAFF.

V usage is TRBV18 and J usage is TRBJ1-2; 10 positions match TRBD1. Germline assignment: CDR1 KGHSH and CDR2 LQKENI. The CDR3 length is 15 residues. The V segment lost 3 bases and the J segment 3 bases; nucleotides outside the gene matches: 4. CDR3 in amino acids: CASSPLGQGHYGYTF. CDR3 coding DNA: TGTGCCAGCTCACCCTTGGGACAGGGGCACTATGGCTACACCTTC. Using reference TRBV18 and TRBJ1-2 for the parts outside the CDR3, the full variable domain is NAGVMQNPRHLVRRRGQEARLRCSPMKGHSHVYWYRQLPEEGLKFMVYLQKENIIDESGMPKERFSAEFPKEGPSILRIQQVVRGDSAAYFCASSPLGQGHYGYTFGSGTRLTVV.

The rearrangement uses TRBV28 and TRBJ2-7, with 7 positions matching TRBD2. V shed 3 bases and J 5 bases; nucleotides not matched to a gene: 4. Per germline, CDR1 MDHEN and CDR2 SYDVKM. The CDR3 length is 13 residues. Here the CDR3 DNA reads TGTGCCAGCAGTTTGGGAGGGGCAAACGAGCAGTACTTC. It codes for CASSLGGANEQYF.

The CDR3 sequence: CAIAGGTGADTQYF. The CDR3 DNA is TGTGCCATCGCGGGGGGGACAGGGGCAGATACGCAGTATTTT. The chain carries TRBV10-3 and TRBJ2-3; D might be TRBD1 (10 bases). Germline V gene sequence: CDR1 ENHRY, CDR2 SYGVKD. V lost 8 bases to trimming and J lost 4 bases, with 16 bases between them. The CDR3 is 14 residues long.

The V call is TRBV10-1, the J call TRBJ2-2; 8 bases fit TRBD1. This CDR3 contains 14 residues. Germline CDR1 reads WNHNN; CDR2 reads SYGVQD (reference sequence). Trimming cost V 4 bases and J 5 bases; bases outside gene matches: 3. This CDR3 is CASSAGTGTGELFF. As DNA, the CDR3 is TGCGCCAGCAGTGCCGGGACAGGAACCGGGGAGCTGTTTTTT.

This sequence joins TRBV5-1 and TRBJ1-1; D call uncertain. Germline V gives CDR1 SGHRS, CDR2 YFSETQ. V was pared by 4 bases and J by 2 bases, with 15 bases between. The CDR3 sequence is 15 residues long. The CDR3 bases are TGCGCCAGCAGCCTGGGAGCGGGCGGAAACACTGAAGCTTTCTTT. Protein product: CASSLGAGGNTEAFF.

This rearrangement joins TRBV7-8 to TRBJ2-3; 7 nucleotides line up with TRBD2. The CDR3 runs to 13 residues. Germline assignment: CDR1 SGHVS and CDR2 FQNEAQ. The V gene end was trimmed by 1 base and the J gene end by 7 bases; junction bases not matched to a gene: 2. The CDR3, as DNA: TGTGCCAGCAGCTTAGGGACTAGGCATACGCAGTATTTT. Protein sequence: CASSLGTRHTQYF.

V gene TRBV2 combines with J gene TRBJ1-5; 7 nucleotides align to TRBD1. V lost 6 bases, J lost 4 bases, and 9 bases stayed unmatched. Germline V CDR1 and CDR2: SNHLY, FYNNEI. CDR3 length: 15 residues. Here the CDR3 reads CASRPQGVNNQPQHF. The CDR3 nucleotides are TGTGCCAGCAGGCCCCAGGGGGTTAATAATCAGCCCCAGCATTTT.

In this sample, this clone turned up a few times. This chain connects TRBV10-3 to TRBJ1-2, with 9 bases identical to TRBD1. Trimming took 6 bases from V and 6 from J; bases not matched to a gene: 2. The CDR3 contains 12 residues. CDR1 ENHRY and CDR2 SYGVKD come from the germline V gene. As DNA, the CDR3 is TGTGCCATCAGGGGGGACAGGGATGGCTACACCTTC. Translating gives CAIRGDRDGYTF.

J is TRBJ2-7 and V is TRBV20-1; D unresolved. V was pared by 6 bases and J by 0 bases, with 6 bases between. This CDR3 is built from 11 residues. Germline values: CDR1 DFQATT, CDR2 SNEGSKA (reference sequence). The CDR3 sequence: CSASYSYEQYF. The DNA for the CDR3 is TGCAGTGCGTCTTACTCCTACGAGCAGTACTTC.

The V and J genes are TRBV14 and TRBJ2-3, with D unclear. CDR3 length: 16 amino acids. Looked up from germline, CDR1 is SGHDN and CDR2 is FVKESK. Trimming shortened V by 0 bases and J by 0 bases, and 10 bases separated the two germline ends. In DNA form, the CDR3 reads TGTGCCAGCAGCCAAGACAGGCACCTTAGCACAGATACGCAGTATTTT. Translating gives CASSQDRHLSTDTQYF.

The gene calls are TRBV10-1 and TRBJ2-1; unclear D gene. The CDR3 runs to 13 residues. Trimming left V 4 bases short and J 5 bases short, with 9 bases between. Germline lookup yields CDR1 WNHNN and CDR2 SYGVQD (reference sequence). The CDR3 here is CASSGGGNNEQFF. DNA of the CDR3: TGCGCCAGCAGTGGCGGTGGAAACAATGAGCAGTTCTTC.